This T cell receptor (beta chain) was observed in a study of shared clonotypes between healthy human individuals. Study outcomes and limitations: Relative to their counterparts shared across all four donors, non-shared clonotypes exhibited diminished generation probabilities.

Sequencing was performed with immunoSEQ multiplex PCR; in TCRdb, only in-frame clones are kept and a portion is missing. The repertoire holds around 340,000 clones, with more than 60% as singletons. This clone was observed a few times. As yet, its antigen is unknown. This CDR3 is built from 13 residues. Deletions cut 7 bases from V and 8 bases from J, with 17 bases between. Germline V gene sequence: CDR1 MDHEN, CDR2 SYDVKM. The chain is built from TRBV28 and TRBJ1-2; D ambiguous. The receptor was derived from a man younger than 45 in good health. The sequencing input was memory CD4+ T cells sorted from blood. Stated subset: CD45RA-negative fraction. CDR3 loop: CASTSKRIRGYTF. CDR3 coding DNA: TGTGCCAGCACTTCGAAGCGGATTAGAGGCTACACCTTC.